What follows are 25 T cell receptor beta chains derived from one specimen sequenced in a study of blood T cell repertoires in COVID-19 (dated by TCRdb to the early 2020s). Library creation used the immunoSEQ multiplex PCR assay. TCRdb holds this immuneACCESS table with in-frame rearrangements only. Some clones are missing; in checked studies, unresolved V genes explain under half, and the rest has no known cause. The sample table records tens of thousands of clones; around nine tenths of these occur just once. Of the sample, roughly 1.9% falls within the top ten clones. Sample: peripheral blood. The receptor source for this set is a woman aged 60-70 years with acute or convalescent COVID-19.

This chain links TRBV29-1 with TRBJ1-2; no definite D call. Trimming took 1 base from V and 5 from J, leaving 14 bases between them. The CDR3 covers 14 residues. The germline V gene encodes CDR1 SQVTM and CDR2 ANQGSEA. DNA of the CDR3: TGCAGCGTTGAAGTGGAGGGAATGGGTTATGGCTACACCTTC. Its protein is CSVEVEGMGYGYTF.

This chain links TRBV25-1 with TRBJ2-2, with a tentative D call TRBD2 (5 bases). Germline CDR1 MGHDK, CDR2 SYGVNS. This CDR3 region has 13 residues. Trimming took off 5 bases at V and 7 bases at J, with 11 bases between the two ends. The CDR3 loop is CASSTGWGGELFF. The DNA of the CDR3 is TGTGCCAGCAGTACGGGGTGGGGCGGGGAGCTGTTTTTT.

The CDR3 loop reads CSVVPGGGYEQYF. CDR3 coding DNA: TGCAGCGTTGTTCCAGGGGGCGGCTACGAGCAGTACTTC. The chain carries TRBV29-1 and TRBJ2-7; 8 bases map to TRBD1. Trimming removed 4 bases from V and 3 bases from J; junction bases left unmatched: 5. This CDR3 spans 13 amino acids. CDR1 is SQVTM and CDR2 is ANQGSEA in the germline V gene.

The sample holds many counts of this clone. The same CDR3 is also encoded by other DNA sequences in this sample. The chain couples TRBV7-2 to TRBJ2-7; TRBD1 aligns across 10 bases. There are 14 residues in the CDR3. Germline-derived CDR1 and CDR2 are SGHTA and FQGNSA. With 3 bases clipped from V and 3 bases from J, the junction kept 2 bases outside the gene matches. The CDR3 protein is CASSFGTGVYEQYF. CDR3 sequence (DNA): TGTGCCAGCAGCTTTGGGACAGGGGTCTACGAGCAGTACTTC.

This clone turned up a few times. Here the CDR3 reads CASQIAAHTEAFF. CDR3 DNA sequence: TGTGCCAGCCAGATAGCGGCACACACTGAAGCTTTCTTT. V usage is TRBV7-2 and J usage is TRBJ1-1; D is undetermined. This CDR3 contains 13 residues. Trimming removed 8 bases at V and 3 bases at J, with 13 bases between. Germline V gives CDR1 SGHTA, CDR2 FQGNSA.

This chain links TRBV29-1 with TRBJ2-7, with 7 bases aligning to TRBD2. Germline CDR1 reads SQVTM; CDR2 reads ANQGSEA. The CDR3 consists of 14 residues. J was trimmed by 2 bases and V by 6 bases; bases with no gene match: 10. The CDR3 reads CSVGGGLSAYEQYF. CDR3 sequence (DNA): TGCAGCGTGGGGGGGGGTCTAAGCGCCTACGAGCAGTACTTC.

V usage is TRBV7-9 and J usage is TRBJ2-1; 8 bases fit TRBD1. CDR3 size: 15 residues. V lost 7 bases and J lost 8; bases outside the gene matches: 13. Per germline, CDR1 SEHNR and CDR2 FQNEAQ (reference sequence). The CDR3 DNA is TGTGCCAGCACCCTTATGGACAGGGTAGGCGATGAGCAGTTCTTC. Translation gives CASTLMDRVGDEQFF.

V usage is TRBV29-1 and J usage is TRBJ2-7; 7 nucleotides agree with TRBD1. This CDR3 is 14 amino acids long. J gave up 7 bases and V 5 bases, and 14 bases lay outside the gene matches. CDR1 SQVTM and CDR2 ANQGSEA come from the germline V gene. CDR3 nucleotide sequence: TGCAGCGTTTGGTCTGGACAGGCGTCGCGGGAGCAGTACTTC. It yields the protein CSVWSGQASREQYF.

CDR3 region: CASSEIGQSNTEAFF. CDR3 nucleotide sequence: TGTGCCAGCAGTGAAATCGGACAGTCGAACACTGAAGCTTTCTTT. The chain has TRBV2 and TRBJ1-1, with D perhaps matching TRBD1 (6 bases). CDR3 length equals 15 residues. CDR1 and CDR2 from the germline V gene are SNHLY and FYNNEI. With 2 bases removed from V and 1 base from J, the gap between germline ends came to 11 bases.

The V gene is TRBV10-3, the J gene TRBJ1-4; unclear D gene. Germline CDR1 reads ENHRY; CDR2 reads SYGVKD. This CDR3 contains 18 residues. Trimming cost V 3 bases and J 3 bases, with 20 bases left between them. This CDR3 reads CAISDSDGRVAPNEKLFF. CDR3 in DNA: TGTGCCATCAGTGACTCCGATGGGAGGGTCGCGCCTAATGAAAAACTGTTTTTT.

V usage is TRBV5-1 and J usage is TRBJ2-1; weak D call: TRBD1 (5 bases). V was clipped by 4 bases and J by 0 bases, with 11 bases between them. This CDR3 spans 15 amino acids. In germline, CDR1 is SGHRS, CDR2 YFSETQ. CDR3 amino acids: CASSRTTGSYNEQFF. CDR3 DNA: TGCGCCAGCAGCCGGACAACAGGCTCCTACAATGAGCAGTTCTTC.

The chain has TRBV5-6 and TRBJ2-1, with 9 bases that match TRBD1. V was clipped by 0 bases and J by 8 bases; unmatched bases: 9. CDR1 is SGHDT and CDR2 is YYEEEE in the germline V gene. CDR3 length: 16 residues. The CDR3 reads CASSLVLGTGRYEQFF. The CDR3 bases are TGTGCCAGCAGCTTGGTTCTCGGGACAGGGCGGTATGAGCAGTTCTTC.

J is TRBJ2-2 and V is TRBV30; the D is unclear. The germline V gene encodes CDR1 GTSNPN and CDR2 SVGIG (reference sequence). The CDR3 totals 13 residues. Trimming stripped 1 base from V and 2 bases from J, with 5 bases between. This CDR3 is CAWSDSNTGELFF. CDR3 DNA sequence: TGTGCCTGGAGTGACTCTAACACCGGGGAGCTGTTTTTT.

In the case of this clone: The sample contains more than one DNA sequence encoding this CDR3. The chain uses TRBV28 and TRBJ2-5; D unresolved. Trimming stripped 3 bases from V and 5 bases from J, with 7 bases between. Germline V gene data show CDR1 as MDHEN and CDR2 as SYDVKM. This CDR3 spans 12 amino acids. CDR3 sequence reads: CASSLADETQYF. The DNA of the CDR3 is TGTGCCAGCAGTTTGGCTGATGAGACCCAGTACTTC.

The rearrangement uses TRBV2 and TRBJ2-2; 7 bases match TRBD2. V shed 6 bases, J shed 6 bases, and the junction held 7 bases outside the gene matches. CDR1 and CDR2 (germline): SNHLY, FYNNEI. The CDR3 totals 14 residues. CDR3 sequence reads: CASSAWGGSGELFF. For the CDR3, the DNA is TGTGCCAGCAGCGCCTGGGGGGGGTCCGGGGAGCTGTTTTTT.

This chain uses TRBV6-2 or TRBV6-3 with TRBJ2-3, with 9 bases identical to TRBD1. The CDR3 loop spans 17 amino acids. From germline, CDR1 is MNHEY and CDR2 SVGEGT. V shed 2 bases, J shed 3 bases, and the junction held 9 bases outside the gene matches. CDR3 bases: TGTGCCAGCAGTTACGAAGTTAGACAGGGGGGTACAGATACGCAGTATTTT. This gives the protein CASSYEVRQGGTDTQYF.

This chain connects TRBV4-1 to TRBJ2-5; the match to TRBD2 covers 10 bases. Germline V gene lookup returns CDR1 MGHRA and CDR2 YSYEKL. J was trimmed by 0 bases and V by 1 base; bases with no gene match: 14. The CDR3 covers 20 residues. The CDR3 DNA sequence: TGCGCCAGCAGCCAAGTGGAAGCGGGAGGGATTAGGGGGTACCAAGAGACCCAGTACTTC. This gives the protein CASSQVEAGGIRGYQETQYF.

This chain joins TRBV6-6 and TRBJ2-1; 14 positions agree with TRBD2. V shed 6 bases and J 4 bases; nucleotides not matched to a gene: 2. Germline V gene lookup returns CDR1 MNHNY and CDR2 SVGAGI (reference sequence). The CDR3 contains 15 residues. In nucleotides, the CDR3 is TGTGCCAGCAGCCGACTAGCGGGGGGGTACAATGAGCAGTTCTTC. Its protein is CASSRLAGGYNEQFF.

This chain links TRBV14 with TRBJ1-2; 8 bases align to TRBD1. The V gene's germline CDR1 is SGHDN and CDR2 FVKESK. V lost 7 bases to trimming and J lost 7 bases; unmatched junction nucleotides: 14. The CDR3 is 15 residues long. The CDR3 region is CASTRTGNGWLGYTF. Here the CDR3 DNA reads TGTGCCAGCACCCGGACAGGGAATGGCTGGCTTGGCTACACCTTC.

V usage is TRBV6-2 or TRBV6-3 and J usage is TRBJ2-2; TRBD1 might be the D (6 bases). The ends were cut back, 1 base at V and 3 bases at J, with 6 bases in the middle. This CDR3 contains 14 residues. Germline lookup yields CDR1 MNHEY and CDR2 SVGEGT. This chain's CDR3 is CASSYYRDTGELFF. The CDR3 nucleotides read TGTGCCAGCAGTTACTACAGGGACACCGGGGAGCTGTTTTTT.

The genes are TRBV19 and TRBJ1-5; D gene unclear. This CDR3 region has 13 residues. V lost 3 bases and J lost 6, with 9 bases in between. CDR1 and CDR2 (germline): LNHDA, SQIVND (reference sequence). In nucleotides, the CDR3 is TGTGCCAGTAGTATTCCCCTCGGTCAGCCCCAGCATTTT. Translated, it gives CASSIPLGQPQHF.

The gene calls are TRBV28 and TRBJ2-1; TRBD2 aligns across 9 bases. Germline values: CDR1 MDHEN, CDR2 SYDVKM. The CDR3 totals 15 residues. The junction had 3 bases not matched to a gene; V was cut back by 2 bases and J by 4 bases. The CDR3 loop reads CASSLTSGPYNEQFF. In DNA, the CDR3 is TGTGCCAGCAGTTTAACTAGCGGGCCATACAATGAGCAGTTCTTC.

The chain joins TRBV5-1 to TRBJ1-1, with 7 nucleotides matching TRBD1. CDR3 length equals 14 residues. Germline V gene data show CDR1 as SGHRS and CDR2 as YFSETQ. V trimming: 2 bases; J trimming: 7 bases; junction bases outside the gene matches: 8. CDR3 region: CASSLGQASGEAFF. The DNA for the CDR3 is TGCGCCAGCAGCTTAGGACAGGCTTCCGGTGAAGCTTTCTTT.

The CDR3 sequence: CASSLNTGELFF. CDR3 DNA sequence: TGTGCCAGCAGCCTCAACACCGGGGAGCTGTTTTTT. The V call is TRBV12-3 or TRBV12-4, the J call TRBJ2-2; D uncertain. The CDR3 is 12 residues long. V lost 6 bases to trimming and J lost 2 bases, with 4 bases between them.

The genes are TRBV2 and TRBJ2-2, with a tentative D call TRBD2 (5 bases). The V gene lost 1 base and the J gene lost 7 bases, with 13 bases spanning the gap. The CDR3 covers 15 residues. CDR1 and CDR2 (germline): SNHLY, FYNNEI. This CDR3 reads CASSEEQSGNGELFF. The CDR3, as DNA: TGTGCCAGCAGTGAAGAGCAATCGGGGAACGGGGAGCTGTTTTTT.